These T cell receptor beta chains were read from a single sample in a study of monozygotic twins with inflammatory bowel disease. TCRdb reprocessed the 5' RACE reads and keeps a single row for each CDR3 protein, giving no DNA. The table lists approximately 160,000 distinct CDR3 sequences. Source material: blood. The origin of the receptors is a human donor with ulcerative colitis or Crohn's disease, or a healthy co-twin of an affected twin (not recorded which). The CDR3 runs from the conserved cysteine through the conserved F or W. Fields, in order: V gene, J gene, CDR3 protein.

V: TRBV27
J: TRBJ2-7
CDR3: CASRGQGPSGEQYF

V: TRBV5-5
J: TRBJ2-1
CDR3: CASSLLGEEQFF

V: TRBV12-3/TRBV12-4
J: TRBJ2-1
CDR3: CASSPSQVLYNEQFF

V: TRBV6-2/TRBV6-3
J: TRBJ1-6
CDR3: CASSYSHPGQINSPLHF

V: TRBV5-1
J: TRBJ2-1
CDR3: CASSLRWASASSYNEQFF

V: TRBV5-8
J: TRBJ2-1
CDR3: CASKYSGTYNEQFF

V: TRBV20-1
J: TRBJ2-3
CDR3: CSARIPDTQYF

V: TRBV4-1
J: TRBJ2-7
CDR3: CASSSYDRTGTYEQYF

V: TRBV12-3/TRBV12-4
J: TRBJ2-7
CDR3: CASSSEHYYEQYF

V: TRBV7-2
J: TRBJ2-2
CDR3: CASSISALNTGELFF

V: TRBV10-3
J: TRBJ1-5
CDR3: CAISAQNRVLDQPQHF

V: TRBV27
J: TRBJ2-7
CDR3: CASSPDGSYEQYF

V: TRBV29-1
J: TRBJ2-7
CDR3: CSVATGSGSYEQYF

V: TRBV28
J: TRBJ2-7
CDR3: CASSSGTDPYEQYF

V: TRBV29-1
J: TRBJ2-1
CDR3: CSGYGGSSYNEQFF

V: TRBV24-1
J: TRBJ2-5
CDR3: CATSDSRGPQETQYF

V: TRBV30
J: TRBJ2-7
CDR3: CAWNSGPYEQYF

V: TRBV18
J: TRBJ2-3
CDR3: CASSPVVAPSTDTQYF

V: TRBV6-1
J: TRBJ2-1
CDR3: CASERRERTNEQFF

V: TRBV7-7
J: TRBJ2-2
CDR3: CASSPQTGNTGELFF

V: TRBV29-1
J: TRBJ1-1
CDR3: CSVVPQEEAFF

V: TRBV12-3/TRBV12-4
J: TRBJ2-6
CDR3: CASSSRDFSSGANVLTF

V: TRBV11-2
J: TRBJ1-2
CDR3: CASSPDQGNGYTF

V: TRBV20-1
J: TRBJ2-2
CDR3: CSARDTWEWPGELFF

V: TRBV6-5
J: TRBJ1-1
CDR3: CASSYQGRQAVGAFF

V: TRBV4-2
J: TRBJ1-2
CDR3: CASSQVPRSYGYTF

V: TRBV13
J: TRBJ2-1
CDR3: CASSLVGNYGGRGGNEQFF

V: TRBV29-1
J: TRBJ2-3
CDR3: CSVRTGYPDTQYF

V: TRBV29-1
J: TRBJ2-3
CDR3: CSVELAGGQETDTQYF

V: TRBV24-1
J: TRBJ2-2
CDR3: CATSGPATNTGELFF

V: TRBV29-1
J: TRBJ1-2
CDR3: CSIRDTNYGYTF

V: TRBV5-1
J: TRBJ2-1
CDR3: CASSLGDRGSYNEQLF

V: TRBV5-1
J: TRBJ2-1
CDR3: CASSSERKAVNEQFF

V: TRBV7-2
J: TRBJ2-7
CDR3: CASSPTGGNFYEQYF

V: TRBV5-1
J: TRBJ2-1
CDR3: CASSLAPGQGFNEQFF

V: TRBV20-1
J: TRBJ2-7
CDR3: CSARALSLLAGDPYEQYF

V: TRBV24-1
J: TRBJ2-2
CDR3: CATQLAGDPRSTGELFF

V: TRBV5-1
J: TRBJ2-2
CDR3: CASTKGAMNTGELFF

V: TRBV29-1
J: TRBJ1-2
CDR3: CSVEGRGVDGYTF

V: TRBV6-6
J: TRBJ2-5
CDR3: CASAGDQETQYF

V: TRBV27
J: TRBJ2-1
CDR3: CASSLRAAWEQFF

V: TRBV28
J: TRBJ2-3
CDR3: CASSTTGRDTQYF

V: TRBV19
J: TRBJ1-5
CDR3: CASSITATGGRQPQHF